The present T cell receptor beta chain was sequenced within a study of T cells in localized non-small cell lung cancer. Study-level points and caveats: It was uninvolved adjacent lung that showed the highest T cell clonality, exceeding tumor. A median approximately 59 of the top 100 tumor clones appeared in adjacent lung.

The CDR3 contains 13 residues. After removal of 6 bases from V and 8 bases from J, the junction contained 6 bases not matched to a gene. The germline CDR1 and CDR2 sequences are MGHDK and SYGVNS. Of note for this clone: No antigen is known for it.

Profiling relied on immunoSEQ multiplex PCR, and the TCRdb table lists in-frame clones only, not all of them. Of 70,000 or so clones in the sample, roughly 83% were seen once. The source material was peripheral blood, sampled before any cancer treatment. The receptor's source is a female donor older than 55 with stage I lung adenocarcinoma. The V and J genes are TRBV25-1 and TRBJ1-3; TRBD1 aligns across 8 bases. The CDR3 DNA is TGTGCCAGCAGCGATGACAGGGGAGACACCATATATTTT. Its protein is CASSDDRGDTIYF.